A single T cell receptor (beta chain) is shown here with its context. The CDR3 is 15 amino acids. CDR1 and CDR2 from the germline V gene are SGHDN and FVKESK. V lost 1 base and J 5 bases, leaving 14 bases between the germline ends. The sample comes from a study of blood T cell repertoires in COVID-19. The repertoire was sequenced with immunoSEQ multiplex PCR; TCRdb's copy has only in-frame clones and lacks some. The data hold 250,000 to 350,000 clones, with approximately 88% observed a single time. The TCR comes from a human donor with COVID-19, enrolled during active disease. The donor label of this sample is uncertain. The V gene is TRBV14, the J gene TRBJ1-2; D perhaps matches TRBD1 (5 bases). The source material was peripheral blood. For the CDR3, the DNA is TGTGCCAGCAGCCAAGGACAGCTCAGGCGGTATGGCTACACCTTC. Residues: CASSQGQLRRYGYTF.